This entry features one T cell receptor (beta chain) sequence. The table came from immunoSEQ multiplex PCR; TCRdb's copy has only in-frame clones and leaves some out. The data show around 97,000 clones, around 96% seen once. The sample is drawn from a study of technical replicates of blood from a few donors. CDR1 is MDHEN and CDR2 is SYDVKM in the germline V gene. V was cut by 3 bases and J by 3 bases, with 15 bases left in between. The CDR3 runs 16 residues. This chain uses TRBV28 with TRBJ1-5; D is uncertain. The origin of this receptor is a human donor in good health. Source material: T cells isolated from PBMCs. The CDR3: CASSFHADPLNQPQHF. The CDR3, as DNA: TGTGCCAGCAGTTTTCATGCGGATCCCCTCAATCAGCCCCAGCATTTT. Drawing the rest from reference TRBV28 and TRBJ1-5, the complete variable domain is DVKVTQSSRYLVKRTGEKVFLECVQDMDHENMFWYRQDPGLGLRLIYFSYDVKMKEKGDIPEGYSVSREKKERFSLILESASTNQTSMYLCASSFHADPLNQPQHFGDGTRLSIL.